Below, 5 T cell receptor beta chains from the same sample are listed, as sequenced in a study of immune cell composition in non-small cell lung cancer. The method was immunoSEQ multiplex PCR; TCRdb's version includes in-frame clones alone and lacks a portion of them. This sample has 600 to 800 clones, with roughly 66% found just once. The sample consisted of lung tumor tissue. The origin of the receptors is a human donor with non-small cell lung cancer.

The chain has TRBV5-1 and TRBJ2-5; the match to TRBD2 covers 8 bases. The junction had 8 bases not matched to a gene; V was cut back by 0 bases and J by 13 bases. The germline V gene encodes CDR1 SGHRS and CDR2 YFSETQ. CDR3 length: 13 residues. The CDR3 nucleotides are TGCGCCAGCAGCTTGGGGTCTGAGCGGGGGATGTACTTC. Translation gives CASSLGSERGMYF.

By frequency in the sample, this clone is large. Written as DNA, the CDR3 is TGTGCCAGCAGTACCGGGACAGGGGTACCCGGGGAGCTGTTTTTT. Protein sequence: CASSTGTGVPGELFF. The rearrangement links TRBV28 to TRBJ2-2, with TRBD1 identical over 10 bases. Germline V gene data show CDR1 as MDHEN and CDR2 as SYDVKM. The CDR3 spans 15 residues. V lost 5 bases to trimming and J lost 6 bases; unmatched junction nucleotides: 6.

This clone was observed a single time. The rearrangement uses TRBV5-1 and TRBJ1-1; maybe TRBD1 (6 bases). CDR1 is SGHRS, CDR2 YFSETQ, per germline. Trimming removed 4 bases from V and 4 bases from J, with 14 bases in between. This CDR3 has 14 residues. DNA for the CDR3: TGCGCCAGCAGCCAGCGTGCAGGGGCCACTGAAGCTTTCTTT. Its translation: CASSQRAGATEAFF.

The chain uses TRBV2 and TRBJ1-4; tentative D call: TRBD1 (5 bases). With 1 base removed from V and 0 bases from J, the gap between germline ends came to 9 bases. CDR1 SNHLY and CDR2 FYNNEI come from the germline V gene. CDR3 length equals 16 residues. Written as DNA, the CDR3 is TGTGCCAGCAGTGAAGAGCTCAGGGCAACTAATGAAAAACTGTTTTTT. Translated, it gives CASSEELRATNEKLFF.

This clone showed up just once. The chain joins TRBV28 to TRBJ1-1; D is possibly TRBD1 (5 bases). The CDR3 consists of 15 residues. V was pared by 6 bases and J by 0 bases, with 14 bases between. Germline V gene sequence: CDR1 MDHEN, CDR2 SYDVKM. The CDR3 region has the DNA TGTGCCAGCAGCCCTAACGGGGGTGTGAACACTGAAGCTTTCTTT. It translates to CASSPNGGVNTEAFF.